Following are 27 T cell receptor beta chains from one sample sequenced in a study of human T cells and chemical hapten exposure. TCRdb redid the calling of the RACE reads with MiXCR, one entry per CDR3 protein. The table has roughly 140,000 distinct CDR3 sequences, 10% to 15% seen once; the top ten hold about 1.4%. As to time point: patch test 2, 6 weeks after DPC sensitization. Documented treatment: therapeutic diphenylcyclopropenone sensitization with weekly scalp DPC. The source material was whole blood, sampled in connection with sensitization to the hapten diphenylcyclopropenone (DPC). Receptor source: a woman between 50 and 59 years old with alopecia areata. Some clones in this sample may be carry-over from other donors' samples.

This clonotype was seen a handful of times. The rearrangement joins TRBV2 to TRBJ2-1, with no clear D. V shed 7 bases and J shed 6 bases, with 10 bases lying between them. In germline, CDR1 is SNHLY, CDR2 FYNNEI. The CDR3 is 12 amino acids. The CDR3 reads CASKGGANEQFF. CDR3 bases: TGTGCCAGCAAGGGTGGAGCCAATGAGCAGTTCTTC.

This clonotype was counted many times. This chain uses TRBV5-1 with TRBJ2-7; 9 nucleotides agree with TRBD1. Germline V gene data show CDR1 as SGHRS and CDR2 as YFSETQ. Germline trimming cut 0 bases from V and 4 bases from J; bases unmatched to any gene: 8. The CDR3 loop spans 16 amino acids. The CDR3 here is CASSLVGQGLVYEQYF. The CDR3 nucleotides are TGCGCCAGCAGCTTGGTGGGACAGGGCTTGGTATACGAGCAGTACTTC. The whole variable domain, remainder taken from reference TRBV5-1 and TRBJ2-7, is KAGVTQTPRYLIKTRGQQVTLSCSPISGHRSVSWYQQTPGQGLQFLFEYFSETQRNKGNFPGRFSGRQFSNSRSEMNVSTLELGDSALYLCASSLVGQGLVYEQYFGPGTRLTVT.

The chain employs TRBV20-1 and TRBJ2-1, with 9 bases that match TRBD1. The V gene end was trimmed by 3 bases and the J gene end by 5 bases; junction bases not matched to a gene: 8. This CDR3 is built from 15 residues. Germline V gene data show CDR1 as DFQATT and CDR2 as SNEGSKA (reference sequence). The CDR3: CSASGAGQGHNEQFF. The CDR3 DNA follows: TGCAGTGCTAGTGGGGCGGGACAGGGTCACAATGAGCAGTTCTTC.

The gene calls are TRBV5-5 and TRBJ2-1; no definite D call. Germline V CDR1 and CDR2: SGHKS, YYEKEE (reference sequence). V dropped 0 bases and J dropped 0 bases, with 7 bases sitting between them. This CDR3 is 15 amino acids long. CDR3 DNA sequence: TGTGCCAGCAGCTTGGAAACTGGCTCCTACAATGAGCAGTTCTTC. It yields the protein CASSLETGSYNEQFF.

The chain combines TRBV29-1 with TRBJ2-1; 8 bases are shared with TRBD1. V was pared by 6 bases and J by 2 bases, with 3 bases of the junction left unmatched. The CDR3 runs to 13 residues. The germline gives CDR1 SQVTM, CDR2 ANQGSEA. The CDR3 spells CSVGQGPYNEQFF. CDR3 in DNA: TGCAGCGTAGGACAGGGACCCTACAATGAGCAGTTCTTC.

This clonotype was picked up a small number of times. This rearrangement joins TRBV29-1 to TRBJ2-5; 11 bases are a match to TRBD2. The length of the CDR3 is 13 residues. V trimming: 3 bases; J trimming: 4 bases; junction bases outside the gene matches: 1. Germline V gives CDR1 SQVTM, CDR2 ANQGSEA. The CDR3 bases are TGCAGCGTTGACCTAGCGGGAGGAGAGACCCAGTACTTC. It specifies CSVDLAGGETQYF.

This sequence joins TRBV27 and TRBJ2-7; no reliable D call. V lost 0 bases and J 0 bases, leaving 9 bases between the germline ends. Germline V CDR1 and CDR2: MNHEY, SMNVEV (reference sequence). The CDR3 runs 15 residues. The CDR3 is CASSLSLPTSYEQYF. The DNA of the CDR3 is TGTGCCAGCAGTTTATCCCTTCCGACCTCCTACGAGCAGTACTTC.

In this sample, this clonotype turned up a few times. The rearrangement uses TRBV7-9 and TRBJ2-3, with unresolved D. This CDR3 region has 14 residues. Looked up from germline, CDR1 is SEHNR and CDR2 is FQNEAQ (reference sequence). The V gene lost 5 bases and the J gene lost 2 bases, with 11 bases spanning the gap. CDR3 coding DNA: TGTGCCAGCAGCCCCTCTAGGTCCACAGATACGCAGTATTTT. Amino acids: CASSPSRSTDTQYF. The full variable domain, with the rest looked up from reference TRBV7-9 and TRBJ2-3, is DTGVSQNPRHKITKRGQNVTFRCDPISEHNRLYWYRQTLGQGPEFLTYFQNEAQLEKSRLLSDRFSAERPKGSFSTLEIQRTEQGDSAMYLCASSPSRSTDTQYFGPGTRLTVL.

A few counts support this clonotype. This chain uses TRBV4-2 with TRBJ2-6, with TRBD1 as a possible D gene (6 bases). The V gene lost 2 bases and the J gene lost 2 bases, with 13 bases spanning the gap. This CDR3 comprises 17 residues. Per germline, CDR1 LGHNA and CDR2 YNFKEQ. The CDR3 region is CASSQPQGSAGANVLTF. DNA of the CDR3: TGTGCCAGCAGCCAACCACAGGGTTCCGCTGGGGCCAACGTCCTGACTTTC.

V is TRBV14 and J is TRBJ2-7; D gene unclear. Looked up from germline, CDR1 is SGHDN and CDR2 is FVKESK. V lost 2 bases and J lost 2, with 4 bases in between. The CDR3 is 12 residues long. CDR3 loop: CASSQPPYEQYF. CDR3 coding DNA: TGTGCCAGCAGCCAACCGCCCTACGAGCAGTACTTC.

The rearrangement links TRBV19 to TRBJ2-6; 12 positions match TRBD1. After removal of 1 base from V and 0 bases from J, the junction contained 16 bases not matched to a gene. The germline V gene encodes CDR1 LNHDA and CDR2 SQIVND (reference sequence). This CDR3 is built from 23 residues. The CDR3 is CASSIALAPGQGALRSGANVLTF. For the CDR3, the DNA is TGTGCCAGTAGTATAGCGCTCGCCCCGGGACAGGGGGCGCTGCGCTCTGGGGCCAACGTCCTGACTTTC.

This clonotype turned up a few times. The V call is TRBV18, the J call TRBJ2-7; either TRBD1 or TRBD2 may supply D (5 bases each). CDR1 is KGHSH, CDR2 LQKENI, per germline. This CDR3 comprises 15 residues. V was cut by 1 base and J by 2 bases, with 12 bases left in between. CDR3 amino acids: CASSPRTGPPYEQYF. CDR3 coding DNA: TGTGCCAGCTCACCACGGACGGGACCTCCCTACGAGCAGTACTTC.

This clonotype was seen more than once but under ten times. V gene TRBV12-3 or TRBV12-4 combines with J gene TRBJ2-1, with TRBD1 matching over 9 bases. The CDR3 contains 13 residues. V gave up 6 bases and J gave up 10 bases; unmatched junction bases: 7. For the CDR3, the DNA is TGTGCCAGCAGCCCCGGGACAGGGTGGGAGCAGTTCTTC. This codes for CASSPGTGWEQFF.

CDR3 amino acids: CASSQFRGGNTEAFF. CDR3 nucleotides: TGCGCCAGCAGCCAATTCCGGGGAGGCAACACTGAAGCTTTCTTT. The V gene is TRBV4-3, the J gene TRBJ1-1; D uncertain. Germline V lookup: CDR1 LGHNA, CDR2 YSLEER. The CDR3 length is 15 residues. With 2 bases removed from V and 2 bases from J, the gap between germline ends came to 12 bases.

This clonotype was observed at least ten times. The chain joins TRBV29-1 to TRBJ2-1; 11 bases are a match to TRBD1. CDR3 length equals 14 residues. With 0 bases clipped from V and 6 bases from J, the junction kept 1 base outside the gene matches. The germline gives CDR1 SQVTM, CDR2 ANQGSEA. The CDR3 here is CSVEDGTGGNEQFF. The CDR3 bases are TGCAGCGTTGAAGATGGGACAGGGGGCAATGAGCAGTTCTTC.

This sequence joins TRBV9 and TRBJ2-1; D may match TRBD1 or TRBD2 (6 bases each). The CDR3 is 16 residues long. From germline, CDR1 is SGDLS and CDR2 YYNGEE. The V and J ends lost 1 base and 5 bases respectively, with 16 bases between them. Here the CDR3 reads CASSVLQGPGDNEQFF. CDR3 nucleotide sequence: TGTGCCAGCAGCGTATTGCAGGGGCCGGGGGACAATGAGCAGTTCTTC. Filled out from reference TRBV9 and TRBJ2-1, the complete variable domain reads DSGVTQTPKHLITATGQRVTLRCSPRSGDLSVYWYQQSLDQGLQFLIQYYNGEERAKGNILERFSAQQFPDLHSELNLSSLELGDSALYFCASSVLQGPGDNEQFFGPGTRLTVL.

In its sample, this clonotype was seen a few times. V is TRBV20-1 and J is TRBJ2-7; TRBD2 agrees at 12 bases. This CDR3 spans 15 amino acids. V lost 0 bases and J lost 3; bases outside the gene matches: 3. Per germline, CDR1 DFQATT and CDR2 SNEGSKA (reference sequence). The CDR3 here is CSARESTSGSYEQYF. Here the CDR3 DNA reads TGCAGTGCTAGAGAGTCGACTAGCGGGAGCTACGAGCAGTACTTC.

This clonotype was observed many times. In DNA, the CDR3 is TGTGCCAGCGGTCTGCACCAGGGGCCAGATACGCAGTATTTT. Its translation: CASGLHQGPDTQYF. The V and J genes are TRBV11-2 and TRBJ2-3; tentatively, D is TRBD1 (6 bases). Germline CDR1 is SGHAT and CDR2 is FQNNGV. The CDR3 contains 14 residues. The V end lost 8 bases, the J end lost 4 bases, and 16 bases lay between the germline ends.

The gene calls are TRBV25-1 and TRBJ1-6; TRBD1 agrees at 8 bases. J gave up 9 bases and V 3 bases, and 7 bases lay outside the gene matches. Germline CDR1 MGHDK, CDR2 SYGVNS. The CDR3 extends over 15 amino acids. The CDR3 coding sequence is TGTGCCAGCAGTGATTCGGGACAGGTGACTTCACCCCTCCACTTT. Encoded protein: CASSDSGQVTSPLHF.

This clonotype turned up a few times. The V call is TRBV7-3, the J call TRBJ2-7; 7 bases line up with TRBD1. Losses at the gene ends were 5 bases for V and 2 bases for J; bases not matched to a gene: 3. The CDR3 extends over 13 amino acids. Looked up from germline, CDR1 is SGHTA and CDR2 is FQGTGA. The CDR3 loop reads CASSTTGAYEQYF. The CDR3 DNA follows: TGTGCCAGCAGCACTACAGGGGCCTACGAGCAGTACTTC.

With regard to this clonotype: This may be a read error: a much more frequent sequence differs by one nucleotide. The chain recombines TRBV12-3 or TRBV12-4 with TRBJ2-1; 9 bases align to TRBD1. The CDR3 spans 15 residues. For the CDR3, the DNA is TGTGCCAGCTGCTGGGACAGGGAAATTGTAAATGAGCTGTTCTTC. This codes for CASCWDREIVNELFF.

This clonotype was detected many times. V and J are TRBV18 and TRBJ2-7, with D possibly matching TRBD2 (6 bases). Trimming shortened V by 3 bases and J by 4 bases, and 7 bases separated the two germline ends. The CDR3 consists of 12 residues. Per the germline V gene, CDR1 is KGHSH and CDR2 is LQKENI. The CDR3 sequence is CASSPGGYEQYF. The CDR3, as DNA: TGTGCCAGCTCACCTGGAGGGTACGAGCAGTACTTC. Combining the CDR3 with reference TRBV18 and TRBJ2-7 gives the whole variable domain NAGVMQNPRHLVRRRGQEARLRCSPMKGHSHVYWYRQLPEEGLKFMVYLQKENIIDESGMPKERFSAEFPKEGPSILRIQQVVRGDSAAYFCASSPGGYEQYFGPGTRLTVT.

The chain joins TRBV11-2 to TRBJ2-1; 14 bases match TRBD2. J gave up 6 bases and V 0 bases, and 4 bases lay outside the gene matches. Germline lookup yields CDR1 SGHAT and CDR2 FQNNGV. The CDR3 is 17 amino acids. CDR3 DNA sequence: TGTGCCAGCAGCTTAGAACCGGGACTAGCGGGAGTCAATGAGCAGTTCTTC. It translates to CASSLEPGLAGVNEQFF.

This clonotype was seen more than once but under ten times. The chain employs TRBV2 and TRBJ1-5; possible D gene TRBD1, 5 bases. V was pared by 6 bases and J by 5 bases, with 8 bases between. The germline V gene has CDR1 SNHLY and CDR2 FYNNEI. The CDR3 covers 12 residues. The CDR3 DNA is TGTGCCAGCAGCAGGGTTTATCAGCCCCAGCATTTT. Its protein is CASSRVYQPQHF.

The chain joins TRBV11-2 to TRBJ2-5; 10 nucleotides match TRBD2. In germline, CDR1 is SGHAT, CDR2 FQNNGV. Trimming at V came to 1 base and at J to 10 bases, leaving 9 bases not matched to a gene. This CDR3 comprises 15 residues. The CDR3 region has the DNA TGTGCCAGCAGCTTAGTAACTCTAGCGGGAGTCGACCAGTACTTC. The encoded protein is CASSLVTLAGVDQYF.

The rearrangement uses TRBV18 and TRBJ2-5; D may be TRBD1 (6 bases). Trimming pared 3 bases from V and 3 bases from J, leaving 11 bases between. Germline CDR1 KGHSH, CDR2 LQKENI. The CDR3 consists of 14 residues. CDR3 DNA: TGTGCCAGCTCACCGACGAGGGGGAAAGAGACCCAGTACTTC. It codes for CASSPTRGKETQYF.

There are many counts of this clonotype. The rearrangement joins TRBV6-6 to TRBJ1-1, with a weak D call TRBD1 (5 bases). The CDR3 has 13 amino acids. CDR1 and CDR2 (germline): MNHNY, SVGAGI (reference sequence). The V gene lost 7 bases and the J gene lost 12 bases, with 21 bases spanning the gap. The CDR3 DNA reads TGTGCCAGCAATACTGACGGTGGTAGGGGATCTTTCTTT. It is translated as CASNTDGGRGSFF.